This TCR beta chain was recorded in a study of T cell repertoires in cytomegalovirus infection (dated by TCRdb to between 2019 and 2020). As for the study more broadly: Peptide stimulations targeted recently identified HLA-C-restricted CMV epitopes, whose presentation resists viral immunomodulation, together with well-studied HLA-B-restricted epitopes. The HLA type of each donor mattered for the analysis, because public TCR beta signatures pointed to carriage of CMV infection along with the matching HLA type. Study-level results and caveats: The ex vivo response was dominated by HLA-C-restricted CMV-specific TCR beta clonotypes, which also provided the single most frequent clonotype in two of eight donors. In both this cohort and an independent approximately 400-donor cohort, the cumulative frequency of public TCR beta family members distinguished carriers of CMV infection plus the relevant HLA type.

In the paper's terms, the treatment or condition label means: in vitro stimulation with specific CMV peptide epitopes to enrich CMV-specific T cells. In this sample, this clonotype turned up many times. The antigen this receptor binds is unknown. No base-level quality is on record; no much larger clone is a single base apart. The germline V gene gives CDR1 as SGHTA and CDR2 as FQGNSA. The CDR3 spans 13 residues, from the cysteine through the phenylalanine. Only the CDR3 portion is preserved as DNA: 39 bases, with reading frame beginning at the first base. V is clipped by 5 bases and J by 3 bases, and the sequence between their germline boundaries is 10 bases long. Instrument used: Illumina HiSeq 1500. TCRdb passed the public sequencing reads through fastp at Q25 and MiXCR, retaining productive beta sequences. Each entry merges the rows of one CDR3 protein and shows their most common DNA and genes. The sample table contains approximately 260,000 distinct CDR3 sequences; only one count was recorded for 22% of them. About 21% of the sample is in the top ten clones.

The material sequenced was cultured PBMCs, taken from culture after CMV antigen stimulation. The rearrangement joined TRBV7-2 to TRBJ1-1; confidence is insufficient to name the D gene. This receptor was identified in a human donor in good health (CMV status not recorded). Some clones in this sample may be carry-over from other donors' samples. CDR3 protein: CASSPQRDTEAFF. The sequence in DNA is TGTGCCAGCAGCCCCCAACGGGACACTGAAGCTTTCTTT.